The sequence of this T cell receptor (beta chain) was determined in a study of shared clonotypes between healthy human individuals (dated by TCRdb to 2020 to 2022). A note on the overall study: A couple of women and a few men aged 18 to 49 years were included in the cohort. To estimate repertoire size and how much clonotypes are shared between individuals, the study performed deep sequencing of blood TCR repertoires from five healthy adults. Different laboratories and diverse techniques were used to prepare libraries and sequence TCR repertoires, to increase sequencing depth and limit assay-specific biases. Between about 0.94 and 8.9 billion PBMCs per donor were obtained by leukapheresis. Per donor, three plates each were used for CD4 naive and CD4 memory, two for CD8 naive, and one for CD8 memory. The paper as a whole reports these results and caveats: Larger estimated clonotype richness was generally found for naive subsets than for memory subsets. Pairwise subsampling indicated that sequencing depth was expected to affect the degree of clonotype sharing among donors. Even with the large sequencing depth, rarefaction of the sorted-subset datasets indicated that sequencing was incomplete. Because the study included only a small number of donors, the genetic and exposure-history diversity represented was limited. Clonotypes shared by all four sorted-subset donors showed higher generation probabilities than non-shared clonotypes. Sampling was restricted to blood, and TCR repertoires in tissues likely differ from the TCR repertoires found in blood. Sharing across a handful of donors was observed for 4.5% to 6.5% of naive CD4, under 4% of naive CD8, 2.3% of memory CD4, and approximately 0.41% of memory CD8 clonotypes.

CD8 naive samples consisted of CD45RO-negative cells that were positively selected for CCR7, yielding a CD45RA+CCR7+ population without TemRA cells. Healthy HIV-negative adults with no recently reported acute infections or vaccinations were included as donors. Only Caucasian adults living in Nashville, Tennessee, USA were represented among the donors. Blood was collected by leukapheresis, and PBMCs were isolated by Ficoll-Histopaque density gradient centrifugation and then cryopreserved in liquid nitrogen vapor phase. Analytical flow cytometry was used to check the purity and quantity of each magnetically sorted T cell population. From each sorted fraction, genomic DNA was isolated and quantified by UV absorbance on a Nanodrop 2000c. With regard to this clone: Its target antigen remains unknown. No base-level quality is on record; no much larger clone is a single base apart.

Using the deep immunoSEQ assay, TCR CDR3 regions were amplified from genomic DNA by multiplex PCR. Genomic DNA extracted from each cell subset was distributed evenly over all wells of several immunoSEQ 96-well plates, and each plate served as one replicate. Each replicate PCR for sorted subsets received roughly 200 ng genomic DNA, equal to around 32,000 T cell genomes. Purified libraries were quantified with a Qubit 3.0 fluorometer, sized on a Bioanalyzer 2100, and re-quantified with the KAPA Library Quantification kit. Every immunoSEQ 96-well plate was sequenced on a dedicated single-read 150-cycle Illumina NextSeq 550 flow cell. The source study handled its data this way. The immunoSEQ output contained only junctional sequences without quality scores, so filtering could not match that applied to full-length reads. Sequences were annotated with PyIR, a Python wrapper for IgBLAST v1.9, using IMGT germline references to assign V/J genes and CDR3. Reads with weak V/J assignments (E-value above 1e-6), missing CDR3, stop codons, out-of-frame junctions, or ambiguous translated residues were removed. A V3J clonotype was defined by an identical inferred V gene, J gene, and CDR3 amino acid sequence. Percentage overlap between repertoires was computed as shared unique clonotypes divided by the size of the smaller repertoire. Repertoire richness was assessed with RTK rarefaction, the Chao1 estimator, and Recon v2.1 estimates of unobserved clonotypes. Generation probabilities were computed with OLGA for all TCRbeta clonotypes obtained by the gDNA method from several donors. TCRdb obtained this table from immuneACCESS and retained in-frame rearrangements with V and J assigned. These tables miss some clones; where compared with another copy, unresolved V genes account for less than half of the shortfall, and the remainder is unexplained. D and trimming were read from the DNA, whereas the V and J calls and clone size are those reported in that table. The sample yields hundreds of thousands of clones; about 92% were counted once. The ten largest account for more than 20% of the sample.

Its CDR3 holds 16 amino acids, cysteine through phenylalanine. The DNA shown is the 48-base CDR3, in frame from base 1. V lost 5 bases and J lost 0 bases; the stretch between them is 14 bases long. CDR1 KGHSH and CDR2 LQKENI were looked up in the germline V gene. Sequencing was done on a sample of naive CD8+ T cells sorted from blood. This specimen's cell subset or site label, interpreted: CD45RA+CCR7+. The V and J genes are TRBV18 and TRBJ2-1, with TRBD2 tentatively as D gene (6 bases match). This sequence was found in a man aged 25 to 40 in good health. CDR3 region: CASSGLIGSSYNEQFF. Read as DNA, the sequence is TGTGCCAGCTCAGGTCTAATCGGGAGCTCCTACAATGAGCAGTTCTTC.